This T cell receptor (beta chain) was recorded in a study of T-cell reconstitution after alpha-beta-depleted transplantation in children. Looked up from germline, CDR1 is PRHDT and CDR2 is FYEKMQ (reference sequence). CDR3 length equals 14 residues. The V gene lost 5 bases and the J gene lost 0 bases, with 11 bases spanning the gap. Construction of the TCRbeta library involved unique molecular identifiers. Each CDR3 protein is one row after TCRdb ran MiXCR on the PCR reads. The profile shows over 400,000 distinct CDR3 sequences, around 13% of them singletons. This TCR was recovered from a human donor who donated a stem cell graft to a child with combined immunodeficiency. The sequencing here drew on PBMCs from the stem cell graft donor, taken from the stem cell graft. The V call is TRBV13, the J call TRBJ2-7; D perhaps matches TRBD2 (5 bases). The CDR3 here is CASSQSRGSYEQYF. The CDR3, as DNA: TGTGCCAGCAGCCAGTCCCGGGGCTCCTACGAGCAGTACTTC.